This TCR beta chain is drawn from a study of cytomegalovirus exposure and HLA in healthy donors. General study points: Among donors in an Asian-associated ancestry cluster, a later analysis reportedly found fewer N-insertions than the roughly 670-donor mean. In a later analysis, parvovirus B19, influenza, CMV and Epstein-Barr virus appeared linked to several top co-occurrence clusters. Previous analysis showed most TCR beta V segments were productive about 90% or about 30% of the time.

This clone has just a few counts. The antigen remains undetermined. This CDR3 has 16 residues. The V gene end was trimmed by 4 bases and the J gene end by 7 bases; junction bases not matched to a gene: 15. CDR1 is SEHNR and CDR2 is FQNEAQ in the germline V gene (reference sequence). This PCR relied on a set of 60 Vbeta primers and 13 Jbeta primers. Study processing details: The authors later counted roughly 76 million unique TCR beta chains, around 9.9 million of them shared. Data came from immunoSEQ multiplex PCR; TCRdb stores just in-frame clones and leaves some out. The V and J calls and clone size were taken over from that table, and D and trimming were inferred from the DNA. The profile covers about 200,000 clones, with 82% appearing a single time and approximately 5.7% taken by the ten largest.

The material sequenced was PBMCs. The receptor's source is a man between 35 and 55 years old in good health and CMV-seropositive. The chain recombines TRBV7-9 with TRBJ1-2; 7 bases agree with TRBD1. CDR3 sequence reads: CASSSSNRQGRAGYTF. CDR3 nucleotides: TGTGCCAGCAGCTCCTCCAACCGACAGGGACGAGCTGGCTACACCTTC.